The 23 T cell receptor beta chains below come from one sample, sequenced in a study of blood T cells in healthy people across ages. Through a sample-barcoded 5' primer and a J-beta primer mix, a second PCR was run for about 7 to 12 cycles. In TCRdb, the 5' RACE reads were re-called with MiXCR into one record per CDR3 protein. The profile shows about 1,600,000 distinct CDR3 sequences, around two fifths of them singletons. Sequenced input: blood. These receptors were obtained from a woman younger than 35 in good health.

The CDR3: CASSASGGALYNEQFF. The CDR3 DNA sequence: TGTGCCAGCAGCGCTAGCGGGGGGGCTCTCTACAATGAGCAGTTCTTC. The chain uses TRBV9 and TRBJ2-1, with 12 bases identical to TRBD2. Unmatched junction bases numbered 4, after V lost 3 bases and J lost 3 bases. The CDR3 covers 16 residues. The germline V gene has CDR1 SGDLS and CDR2 YYNGEE.

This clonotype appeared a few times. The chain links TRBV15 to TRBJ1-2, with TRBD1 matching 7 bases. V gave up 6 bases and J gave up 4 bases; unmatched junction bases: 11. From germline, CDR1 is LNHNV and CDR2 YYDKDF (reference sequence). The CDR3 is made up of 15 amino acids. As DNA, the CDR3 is TGTGCCACCAGGAGGGACAGAGCGGGGGCCTATGGCTACACCTTC. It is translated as CATRRDRAGAYGYTF.

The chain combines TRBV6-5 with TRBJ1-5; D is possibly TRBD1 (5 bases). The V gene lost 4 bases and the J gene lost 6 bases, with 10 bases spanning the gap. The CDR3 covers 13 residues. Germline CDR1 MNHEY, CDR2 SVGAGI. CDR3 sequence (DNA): TGTGCCAGCAGTTGGGGCCGTTTTCAGCCCCAGCATTTT. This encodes CASSWGRFQPQHF.

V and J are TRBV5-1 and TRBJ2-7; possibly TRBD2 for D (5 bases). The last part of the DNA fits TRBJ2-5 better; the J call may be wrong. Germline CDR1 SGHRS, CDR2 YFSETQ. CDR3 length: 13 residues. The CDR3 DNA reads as TGCGCCAGCAGCTTGTCGGCTAGCGAGACCCAGTACTTC. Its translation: CASSLSASETQYF.

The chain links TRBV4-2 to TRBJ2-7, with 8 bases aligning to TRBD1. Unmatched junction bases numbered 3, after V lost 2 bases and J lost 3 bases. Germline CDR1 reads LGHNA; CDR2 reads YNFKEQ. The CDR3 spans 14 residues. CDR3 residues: CASSQYDRGYEQYF. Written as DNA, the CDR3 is TGTGCCAGCAGCCAATACGACAGGGGCTACGAGCAGTACTTC.

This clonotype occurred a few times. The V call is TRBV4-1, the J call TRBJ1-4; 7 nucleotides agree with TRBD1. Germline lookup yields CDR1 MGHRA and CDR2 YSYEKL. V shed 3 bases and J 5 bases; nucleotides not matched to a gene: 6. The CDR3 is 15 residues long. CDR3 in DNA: TGCGCCAGCAGCCAGGTGGGACAGAGAAATGAAAAACTGTTTTTT. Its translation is CASSQVGQRNEKLFF.

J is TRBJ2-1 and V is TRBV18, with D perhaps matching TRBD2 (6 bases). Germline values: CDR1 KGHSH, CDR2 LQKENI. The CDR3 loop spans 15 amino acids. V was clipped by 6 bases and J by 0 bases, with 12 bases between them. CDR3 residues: CASSAAGFSYNEQFF. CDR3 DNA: TGTGCCAGCTCCGCAGCGGGTTTCTCCTACAATGAGCAGTTCTTC.

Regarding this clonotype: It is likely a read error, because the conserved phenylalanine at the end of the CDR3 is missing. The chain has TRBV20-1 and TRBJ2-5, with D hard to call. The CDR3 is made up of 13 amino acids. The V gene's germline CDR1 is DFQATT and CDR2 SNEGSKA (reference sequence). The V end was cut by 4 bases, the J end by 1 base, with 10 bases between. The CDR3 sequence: CSATVPTQETQYS. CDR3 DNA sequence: TGCAGTGCTACCGTCCCGACCCAAGAGACCCAGTACTCC.

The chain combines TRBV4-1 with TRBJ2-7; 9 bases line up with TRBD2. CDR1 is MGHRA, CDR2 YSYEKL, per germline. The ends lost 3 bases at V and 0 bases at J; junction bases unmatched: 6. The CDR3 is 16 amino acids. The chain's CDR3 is CASSQAIAGVSYEQYF. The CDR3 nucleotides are TGCGCCAGCAGCCAGGCTATAGCGGGGGTCTCCTACGAGCAGTACTTC.

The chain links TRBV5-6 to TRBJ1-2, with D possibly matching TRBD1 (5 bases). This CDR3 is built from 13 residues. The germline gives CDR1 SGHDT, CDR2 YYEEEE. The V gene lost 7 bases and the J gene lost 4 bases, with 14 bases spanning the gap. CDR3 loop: CASATAQGYGYTF. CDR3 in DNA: TGTGCCAGCGCGACAGCCCAGGGCTATGGCTACACCTTC.

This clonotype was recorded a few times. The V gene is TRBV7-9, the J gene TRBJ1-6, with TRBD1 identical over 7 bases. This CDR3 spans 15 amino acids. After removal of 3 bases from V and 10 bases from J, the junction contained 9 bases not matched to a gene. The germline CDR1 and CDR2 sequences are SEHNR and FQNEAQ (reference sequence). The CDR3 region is CASSFRDSEGSPLHF. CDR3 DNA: TGTGCCAGCAGCTTCCGGGACAGCGAAGGGTCACCCCTCCACTTT.

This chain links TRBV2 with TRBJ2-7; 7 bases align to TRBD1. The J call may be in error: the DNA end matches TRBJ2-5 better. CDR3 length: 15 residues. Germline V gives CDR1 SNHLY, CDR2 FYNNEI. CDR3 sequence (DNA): TGTGCCAGCAGTGAAGGCGAGACAGGGTGGGAGACCCAGTACTTC. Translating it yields CASSEGETGWETQYF.

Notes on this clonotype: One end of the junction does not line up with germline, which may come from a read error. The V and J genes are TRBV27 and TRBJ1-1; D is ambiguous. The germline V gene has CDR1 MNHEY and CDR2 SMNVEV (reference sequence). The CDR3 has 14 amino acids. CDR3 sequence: CASSLRLANPEAFF. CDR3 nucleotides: TGTGCCAGCAGTTTACGGTTGGCGAACCCTGAAGCTTTCTTT.

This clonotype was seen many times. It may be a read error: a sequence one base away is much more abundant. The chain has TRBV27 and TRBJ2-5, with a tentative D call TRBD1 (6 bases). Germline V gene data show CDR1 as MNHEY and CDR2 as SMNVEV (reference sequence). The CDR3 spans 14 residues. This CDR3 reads CASSVSRGRETQYF. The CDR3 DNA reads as TGTGCCAGCAGTGTATCCAGGGGTAGGGAGACCCAGTACTTC.

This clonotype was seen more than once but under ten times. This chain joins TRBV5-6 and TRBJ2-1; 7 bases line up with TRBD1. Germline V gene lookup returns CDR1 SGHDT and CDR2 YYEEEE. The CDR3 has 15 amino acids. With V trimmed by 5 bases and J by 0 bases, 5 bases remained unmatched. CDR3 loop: CASRSGTDSYNEQFF. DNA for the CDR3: TGTGCCAGCAGGTCCGGGACAGACTCCTACAATGAGCAGTTCTTC.

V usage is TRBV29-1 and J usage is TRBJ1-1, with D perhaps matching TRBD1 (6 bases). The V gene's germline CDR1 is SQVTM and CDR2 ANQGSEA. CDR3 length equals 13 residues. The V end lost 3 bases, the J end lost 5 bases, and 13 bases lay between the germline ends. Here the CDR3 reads CSVDRGGYTEAFF. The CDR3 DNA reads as TGCAGCGTTGACAGGGGAGGGTATACTGAAGCTTTCTTT.

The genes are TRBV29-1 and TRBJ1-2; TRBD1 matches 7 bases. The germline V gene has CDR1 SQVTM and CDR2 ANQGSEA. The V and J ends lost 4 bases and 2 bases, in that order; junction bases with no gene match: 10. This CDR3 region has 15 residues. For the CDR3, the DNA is TGCAGCGTTGGGTCCCCGGACAGGAAGAACTATGGCTACACCTTC. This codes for CSVGSPDRKNYGYTF. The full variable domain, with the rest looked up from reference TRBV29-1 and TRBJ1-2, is SAVISQKPSRDICQRGTSLTIQCQVDSQVTMMFWYRQQPGQSLTLIATANQGSEATYESGFVIDKFPISRPNLTFSTLTVSNMSPEDSSIYLCSVGSPDRKNYGYTFGSGTRLTVV.

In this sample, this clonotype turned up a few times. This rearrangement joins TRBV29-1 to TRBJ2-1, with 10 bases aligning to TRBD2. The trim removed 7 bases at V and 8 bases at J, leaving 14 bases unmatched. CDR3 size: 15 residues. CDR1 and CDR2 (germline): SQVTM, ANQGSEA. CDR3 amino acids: CSAGPSGSGGDEQFF. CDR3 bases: TGCAGCGCCGGGCCTAGCGGGAGTGGTGGCGATGAGCAGTTCTTC.

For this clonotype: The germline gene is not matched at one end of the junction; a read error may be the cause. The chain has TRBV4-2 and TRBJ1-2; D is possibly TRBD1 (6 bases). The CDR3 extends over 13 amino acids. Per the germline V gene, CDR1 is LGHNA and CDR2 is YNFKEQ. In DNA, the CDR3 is TGTGCCAGCAGCCAAGGACAGGACTATAGCTACACCTTC. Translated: CASSQGQDYSYTF.

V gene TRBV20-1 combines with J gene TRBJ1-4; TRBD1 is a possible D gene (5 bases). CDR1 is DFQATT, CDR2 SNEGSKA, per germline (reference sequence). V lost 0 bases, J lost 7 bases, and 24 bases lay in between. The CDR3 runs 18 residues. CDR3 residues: CSARDPSAGGAEGEKLFF. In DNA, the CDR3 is TGCAGTGCTAGAGATCCGTCGGCGGGAGGGGCCGAAGGTGAAAAACTGTTTTTT.

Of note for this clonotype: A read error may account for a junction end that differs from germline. For the CDR3, the DNA is TGTGCCAACAGTTACGGGACAGTAGGTGGGGAAGGGCAGTTCTTC. Its translation: CANSYGTVGGEGQFF. The chain recombines TRBV6-5 with TRBJ2-1; TRBD1 matches at 7 bases. The germline gives CDR1 MNHEY, CDR2 SVGAGI. CDR3 length equals 15 residues.

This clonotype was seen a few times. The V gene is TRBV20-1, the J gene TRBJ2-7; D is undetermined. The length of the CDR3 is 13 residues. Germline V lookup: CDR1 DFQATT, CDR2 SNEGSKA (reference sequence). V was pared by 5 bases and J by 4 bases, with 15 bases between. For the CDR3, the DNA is TGCAGTGCTTGGGATAACTTAGAATACGAGCAGTACTTC. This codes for CSAWDNLEYEQYF.

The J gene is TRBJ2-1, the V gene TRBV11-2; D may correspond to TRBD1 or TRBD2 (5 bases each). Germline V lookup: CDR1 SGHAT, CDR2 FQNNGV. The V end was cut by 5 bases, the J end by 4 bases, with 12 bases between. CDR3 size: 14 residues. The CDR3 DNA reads TGTGCCAGCAGCCCCAGGGACGTATACAATGAGCAGTTCTTC. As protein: CASSPRDVYNEQFF.